The T cell receptor (beta chain) under discussion was sequenced for a study of radiation and T cells in renal cell carcinoma. As regards this clone: The antigen is undetermined.

TCRdb's table, derived via immunoSEQ multiplex PCR, lists solely in-frame clones and lacks some. The sample yields 70,000 to 90,000 clones, approximately 83% seen once. The time point: blood 2 weeks post-SBRT. Described treatment: 15 Gy SBRT to primary tumor, nephrectomy 4 weeks later. Serial blood draws occurred at baseline and 2 and 4 weeks post-SBRT. Whole-study results and caveats: From baseline, blood top tumor clonotypes peaked at 2 weeks post-radiation.

Germline lookup yields CDR1 SGHNT and CDR2 YYREEE (reference sequence). CDR3 size: 12 residues. The V gene lost 1 base and the J gene lost 7 bases, with 6 bases spanning the gap. Source: blood, taken from a patient whose treatment included radiotherapy and nephrectomy. This clonotype was obtained from a woman aged 50 to 60 with renal cell carcinoma. This chain joins TRBV5-4 and TRBJ2-1, with D perhaps matching TRBD1 (5 bases). CDR3: CASSLPGNEQFF. The CDR3 DNA reads as TGTGCCAGCAGCTTGCCAGGGAATGAGCAGTTCTTC.